This T cell receptor (beta chain) was recovered during a study of blood T cells in healthy people across ages. Study-level results: Across the age range, TCR beta diversity per million T cells fell in a roughly linear way.

Germline assignment: CDR1 DFQATT and CDR2 SNEGSKA (reference sequence). The CDR3 is made up of 12 amino acids. Combining a sample-barcoded 5' primer with a J-beta primer mix, a second PCR ran for roughly 7 to 12 cycles. Any given sample supplied a minimum of 2.5 million CDR3-containing paired-end reads. TCRdb called the 5' RACE reads again in MiXCR, with one record for every CDR3 protein. The table lists some 750,000 distinct CDR3 sequences, 22% of them singletons. This clonotype showed up many times. Its antigen is currently unknown. This chain connects TRBV20-1 to TRBJ2-5; D is possibly TRBD1 or TRBD2 (6 bases each). The J call is uncertain, as TRBJ2-7 better fits the DNA end. Source material: blood. The clonotype comes from a man between 70 and 80 years old in good health. The CDR3: CSATPEGVEQYF. The CDR3 DNA follows: TGCAGTGCCACGCCGGAGGGGGTCGAGCAGTACTTC.